The clone carrying this T cell receptor beta chain was observed many times. What it recognizes is unknown. This entry belongs to a study of T cell repertoires in cytomegalovirus infection. General study findings and limits: The response measured ex vivo was dominated by TCR beta clonotypes (HLA-C-restricted and CMV-specific).

The CDR3 contains 12 residues. Germline assignment: CDR1 MGHDK and CDR2 SYGVNS. Trimming removed 4 bases from V and 6 bases from J, with 9 bases in between. One entry per CDR3 protein results from TCRdb running MiXCR on the reads. This sample has approximately 550,000 distinct CDR3 sequences; approximately 15% occur once, and the top ten carry more than 20%. Sequencing used CD8+ T cells from PBMCs. The clonotype comes from a human donor in good health (CMV status not recorded). Some clones in this sample may be carry-over from other donors' samples. V usage is TRBV25-1 and J usage is TRBJ1-2; D remains unclear. The CDR3 here is CASSVGWDGYTF. CDR3 in DNA: TGTGCCAGCAGTGTTGGATGGGATGGCTACACCTTC.